Listed below are T cell receptor beta chains from one sample, sequenced in a study of OX40 agonist ivuxolimab in advanced cancers. Profiling relied on immunoSEQ multiplex PCR, and the TCRdb table lists in-frame clones only, not all of them. The data show under 80,000 clones, 85% seen once. Sequencing used CD4+ or CD8+ T cells sorted from blood, obtained in a trial of the OX40 agonist ivuxolimab. The receptors come from an adult with an advanced solid tumor such as melanoma, head and neck, liver or kidney cancer. The CDR3 runs from the conserved cysteine through the conserved F or W. The D gene is left open where the match is weak. Expanded clones get a size class; other rows say once, few or many, or leave the size out.

V gene,J gene,D gene,clone size,CDR3 protein,CDR3 DNA
TRBV6-5,TRBJ1-3,NA,NA,CASTDSYSGNTIYF,TGTGCCAGCACCGATAGTTACTCTGGAAACACCATATATTTT
TRBV5-1,TRBJ2-3,NA,NA,CASSRDSRADTQYF,TGCGCCAGCAGCCGAGACTCGCGCGCAGATACGCAGTATTTT
TRBV5-1,TRBJ2-1,TRBD2,NA,CASSPRTSLYNEQFF,TGCGCCAGCAGCCCCCGGACTAGCCTCTACAATGAGCAGTTCTTC
TRBV28,TRBJ1-5,TRBD1,NA,CASRTGGSNQPQHF,TGTGCCAGCAGGACAGGGGGCAGCAATCAGCCCCAGCATTTT
TRBV10-1,TRBJ1-5,NA,NA,CASSAMGNQPQHF,TGCGCCAGCAGTGCCATGGGAAATCAGCCCCAGCATTTT
TRBV28,TRBJ2-7,TRBD2,once,CASIRGGLYEQYF,TGTGCCAGCATCCGGGGGGGGCTCTACGAGCAGTACTTC
TRBV5-6,TRBJ2-1,NA,NA,CASSSRRDSVYNEQFF,TGTGCCAGCAGCTCCCGGCGGGACAGCGTATACAATGAGCAGTTCTTC
TRBV27,TRBJ2-3,NA,NA,CASSLSEFGTDTQYF,TGTGCCAGCAGTTTATCAGAGTTTGGCACAGATACGCAGTATTTT
TRBV11-2,TRBJ2-5,TRBD1,NA,CASSLGGQGITQYF,TGTGCCAGCAGCTTAGGAGGACAGGGAATCACCCAGTACTTC
TRBV6-1,TRBJ2-5,NA,NA,CASTLIRGGETQYF,TGTGCCAGCACTCTCATCCGGGGAGGAGAGACCCAGTACTTC
TRBV7-9,TRBJ2-7,NA,NA,CASSLFNRDTPLPHYEQYF,TGTGCCAGCAGTCTCTTCAACCGGGACACGCCACTCCCTCACTACGAGCAGTACTTC
TRBV9,TRBJ2-5,TRBD2,NA,CASSVGLAGGQETQYF,TGTGCCAGCAGCGTGGGACTAGCGGGGGGACAAGAGACCCAGTACTTC
TRBV5-1,TRBJ2-7,NA,once,CASSLDVAGRNEQYF,TGCGCCAGCAGCTTGGACGTTGCGGGAAGAAACGAGCAGTACTTC
TRBV28,TRBJ1-1,NA,NA,CALLGWNTEAFF,TGTGCCCTCCTTGGGTGGAACACTGAAGCTTTCTTT
TRBV28,TRBJ1-1,TRBD1,NA,CASRPGTGSYKTEAFF,TGTGCCAGCAGACCGGGGACAGGGAGTTATAAAACTGAAGCTTTCTTT
TRBV2,TRBJ1-1,NA,NA,CANEGANYTEAFF,TGTGCCAACGAAGGGGCAAATTACACTGAAGCTTTCTTT
TRBV27,TRBJ1-2,NA,NA,CASRLTGGGYTF,TGTGCCAGCAGACTGACGGGGGGTGGCTACACCTTC
TRBV5-1,TRBJ2-1,TRBD1,NA,CASSTTGRNEQFF,TGCGCCAGCAGCACGACAGGGAGAAATGAGCAGTTCTTC
TRBV5-1,TRBJ2-7,NA,NA,CASSWAGANEQYF,TGCGCCAGCAGCTGGGCAGGGGCCAACGAGCAGTACTTC
TRBV5-1,TRBJ1-5,NA,few,CASSLEGGNQPQHF,TGCGCCAGCAGCTTGGAGGGTGGGAATCAGCCCCAGCATTTT
TRBV2,TRBJ1-3,NA,NA,CASRTGQLRSGNTIYF,TGTGCCAGCAGAACCGGACAGCTCCGCTCTGGAAACACCATATATTTT
TRBV28,TRBJ1-1,TRBD1,NA,CASSFSGGTGHAFF,TGTGCCAGCAGTTTTTCGGGAGGGACAGGGCACGCTTTCTTT
TRBV18,TRBJ1-2,TRBD1,NA,CASQGGNYGYTF,TGTGCCAGTCAGGGGGGAAACTATGGCTACACCTTC
TRBV6-6,TRBJ2-7,TRBD1,NA,CASSSPGTGSYEQYF,TGTGCCAGCAGTAGTCCCGGGACAGGGAGCTACGAGCAGTACTTC
TRBV6-4,TRBJ1-2,TRBD1,NA,CASSPTGVYGYTF,TGTGCCAGCAGTCCAACAGGGGTGTACGGCTACACCTTC
TRBV27,TRBJ2-2,TRBD2,NA,CASSPLTGGTGELFF,TGTGCCAGCAGTCCCCTAACGGGGGGCACCGGGGAGCTGTTTTTT
TRBV10-2,TRBJ1-6,NA,NA,CASNVRDNRVGNSPLHF,TGCGCCAGCAATGTTCGGGACAACAGGGTTGGGAATTCACCCCTCCACTTT
TRBV5-1,TRBJ1-1,NA,few,CASSLGPSEAFF,TGCGCCAGCAGCTTGGGGCCCTCGGAAGCTTTCTTT
TRBV18,TRBJ1-1,TRBD1,NA,CASSQGAGNTEAFF,TGTGCCAGCTCACAGGGGGCTGGGAACACTGAAGCTTTCTTT
TRBV7-9,TRBJ2-5,NA,NA,CASSSSSGSQETQYF,TGTGCCAGCAGCTCGAGCTCGGGCAGCCAAGAGACCCAGTACTTC
TRBV7-2,TRBJ2-7,TRBD2,NA,CASSSPGGRARSYEQYF,TGTGCCAGCAGCTCACCTGGCGGGAGGGCTAGATCCTACGAGCAGTACTTC
TRBV28,TRBJ1-1,NA,NA,CASSLWNGGKIMNTEAFF,TGTGCCAGCAGTTTATGGAACGGGGGGAAGATTATGAACACTGAAGCTTTCTTT
TRBV7-2,TRBJ2-7,NA,NA,CASTSSSEQYF,TGTGCCAGCACGAGTAGTAGCGAGCAGTACTTC
TRBV5-1,TRBJ2-1,NA,NA,CASSFGNEQFF,TGCGCCAGCAGCTTTGGCAATGAGCAGTTCTTC
TRBV23-1,TRBJ2-4,TRBD1,NA,CASSHRQGPNIQYF,TGCGCCAGCAGTCACCGACAGGGGCCGAACATTCAGTACTTC
TRBV7-9,TRBJ1-2,NA,NA,CASSRVGVGGGYTF,TGTGCCAGCAGCCGCGTTGGGGTTGGAGGGGGCTACACCTTC
TRBV19,TRBJ2-3,NA,NA,CASSRDIYTDTQYF,TGTGCCAGTAGTAGGGACATTTACACAGATACGCAGTATTTT
TRBV29-1,TRBJ2-3,TRBD2,once,CSVVPRGGADTQYF,TGCAGCGTTGTGCCGCGGGGGGGGGCAGATACGCAGTATTTT
TRBV5-5,TRBJ1-1,NA,NA,CASSLVSTVVTEAFF,TGTGCCAGCAGCTTGGTTTCCACAGTTGTCACTGAAGCTTTCTTT
TRBV6-1,TRBJ1-5,NA,few,CASSEDIRGNNQPQHF,TGTGCCAGCAGTGAAGATATCCGGGGAAACAATCAGCCCCAGCATTTT
TRBV9,TRBJ1-6,NA,few,CASSSRAGYNSPLHF,TGTGCCAGCAGCTCCAGGGCGGGTTATAATTCACCCCTCCACTTT
TRBV19,TRBJ2-7,NA,NA,CASKDSYEQYF,TGTGCCAGTAAAGACAGCTACGAGCAGTACTTC